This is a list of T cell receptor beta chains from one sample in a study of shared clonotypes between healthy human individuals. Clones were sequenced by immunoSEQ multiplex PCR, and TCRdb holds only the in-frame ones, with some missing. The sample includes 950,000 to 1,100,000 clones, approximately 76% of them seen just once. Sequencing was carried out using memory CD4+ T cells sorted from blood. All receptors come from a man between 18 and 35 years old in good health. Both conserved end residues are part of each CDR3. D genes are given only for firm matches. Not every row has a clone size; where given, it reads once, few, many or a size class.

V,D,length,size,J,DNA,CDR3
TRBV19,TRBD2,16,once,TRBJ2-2,TGTGCCAGTAACCGACTAGCGGGAGGATCCACCGGGGAGCTGTTTTTT,CASNRLAGGSTGELFF
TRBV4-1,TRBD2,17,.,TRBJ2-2,TGCGCCAGCAGCCAAGATTCGGTAGCGGGAGTCACCGGGGAGCTGTTTTTT,CASSQDSVAGVTGELFF
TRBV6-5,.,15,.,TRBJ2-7,TGTGCCAGCAGTTACGGGTCAGGGGGGCTCTACGAGCAGTACTTC,CASSYGSGGLYEQYF
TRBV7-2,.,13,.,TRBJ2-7,TGTGCCAGCAGCTTAGGGGTGCTCCCCGAGCAGTACTTC,CASSLGVLPEQYF
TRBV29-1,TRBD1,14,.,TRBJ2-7,TGCAGCGTTGAAGGTCTGGGACAGGGGGCCGAGCAGTACTTC,CSVEGLGQGAEQYF
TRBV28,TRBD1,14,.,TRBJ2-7,TGTGCCAGCAGTTTACCAGGGGGACCCTACGAGCAGTACTTC,CASSLPGGPYEQYF
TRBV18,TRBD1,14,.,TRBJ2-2,TGTGCCAGCCGCGGGACAGGGGGAACCGGGGAGCTGTTTTTT,CASRGTGGTGELFF
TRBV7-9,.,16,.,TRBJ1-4,TGTGCCAGCAGCTTAGCGTTCAGCTCAACTAATGAAAAACTGTTTTTT,CASSLAFSSTNEKLFF
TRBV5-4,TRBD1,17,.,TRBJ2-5,TGTGCCAGCAGCTCCTCGACAGGGGCGCGTAAGTCTCAGACCCAGTACTTC,CASSSSTGARKSQTQYF
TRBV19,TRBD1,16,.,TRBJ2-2,TGTGCCAGTAGTAACTCGGGACAGGGTGGCACCGGGGAGCTGTTTTTT,CASSNSGQGGTGELFF
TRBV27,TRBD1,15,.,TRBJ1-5,TGTGCCAGCAGTGTAGGGACAGGCGAAAATCAGCCCCAGCATTTT,CASSVGTGENQPQHF
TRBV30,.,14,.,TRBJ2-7,TGTGCCTCCGAACGGGACCTGGCGTCCTCCGAGCAGTACTTC,CASERDLASSEQYF
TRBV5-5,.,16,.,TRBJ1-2,TGTGCCAGCAGCTGGGGGCCGGCAGGGGCCTCCTATGGCTACACCTTC,CASSWGPAGASYGYTF
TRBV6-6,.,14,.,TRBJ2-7,TGTGCCAGCAGTTACTCGGCAGGTTACTACGAGCAGTACTTC,CASSYSAGYYEQYF
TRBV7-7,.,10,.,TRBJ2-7,TGTGCTAGCAGCTTCAAAAGGGACCGTTTC,CASSFKRDRF
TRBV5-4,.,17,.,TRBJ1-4,TGTGCCAGCAGCTCAAAGGTCGGCGGGGGCGCAAATGAAAAACTGTTTTTT,CASSSKVGGGANEKLFF
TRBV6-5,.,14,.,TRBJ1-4,TGTGCCAGCAGTTACCTTACAACTAATGAAAAACTGTTTTTT,CASSYLTTNEKLFF
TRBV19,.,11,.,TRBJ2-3,TGTGCCAGTAGTAGGAGAGATACGCAGTATTTT,CASSRRDTQYF